Sequencing of this TCR beta chain was carried out in a study of blood T cell repertoires in COVID-19. On the study more broadly: PBMCs, B-cell-depleted T cells, or T cells were the source of the cDNA or gDNA that made up the material.

Assay used: immunoSEQ multiplex PCR; TCRdb lists only in-frame clones, some missing. The sample contains 200,000 to 300,000 clones, about 83% of which appear only once. Residents of around 24 US areas, aged roughly 18 to 95 years, made up the participants. Participants had their cohort set by participant-reported clinical history. Donors in Cohort 3 counted as recovered after two negative PCRs, clearance, or symptom resolution. V was pared by 7 bases and J by 8 bases, with 9 bases of the junction left unmatched. CDR1 MDHEN and CDR2 SYDVKM come from the germline V gene. CDR3 length: 14 amino acids. The J gene is TRBJ1-4, the V gene TRBV28, with TRBD1 identical over 8 bases. This clonotype was sampled from a woman between 45 and 65 years old who had recovered from COVID-19. Source material: PBMCs or T cells enriched from blood (not recorded which). CDR3 loop: CASTPTGEDEKLFF. The CDR3 DNA sequence: TGTGCCAGCACCCCGACAGGGGAAGACGAAAAACTGTTTTTT.